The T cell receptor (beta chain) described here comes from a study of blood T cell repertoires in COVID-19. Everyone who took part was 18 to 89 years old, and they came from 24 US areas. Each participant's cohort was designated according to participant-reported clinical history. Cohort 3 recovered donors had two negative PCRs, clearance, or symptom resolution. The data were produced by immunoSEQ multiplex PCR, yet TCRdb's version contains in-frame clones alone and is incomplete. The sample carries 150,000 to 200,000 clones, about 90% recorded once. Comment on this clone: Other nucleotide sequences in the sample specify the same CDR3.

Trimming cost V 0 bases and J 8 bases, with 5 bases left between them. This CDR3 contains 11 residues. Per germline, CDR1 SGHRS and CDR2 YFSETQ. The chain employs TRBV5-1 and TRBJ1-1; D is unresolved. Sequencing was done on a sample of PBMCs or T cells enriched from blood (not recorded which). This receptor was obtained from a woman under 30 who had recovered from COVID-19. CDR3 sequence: CASSLGGEAFF. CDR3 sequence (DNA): TGCGCCAGCAGCTTGGGAGGGGAAGCTTTCTTT.